The 27 T cell receptor beta chains presented below share a single source sample, sequenced in a study of blood T cell repertoires in COVID-19. Assay used: immunoSEQ multiplex PCR; TCRdb lists only in-frame clones, some missing. The sample consists of 150,000 to 200,000 clones, about 85% of them appearing once. The sequenced sample was peripheral blood. These receptors all come from a man in his 60s with active or convalescent COVID-19.

This chain joins TRBV7-2 and TRBJ1-4; TRBD1 matches 8 bases. Germline values: CDR1 SGHTA, CDR2 FQGNSA. The junction had 7 bases not matched to a gene; V was cut back by 0 bases and J by 7 bases. This CDR3 is 16 amino acids long. The CDR3 region is CASSLAMTGVGEKLFF. CDR3 sequence (DNA): TGTGCCAGCAGCTTAGCGATGACAGGGGTTGGTGAAAAACTGTTTTTT.

The CDR3 sequence is CASSPRGGLGDEQFF. The CDR3 bases are TGCGCCAGCAGCCCCCGGGGGGGCCTAGGGGATGAGCAGTTCTTC. The chain combines TRBV5-1 with TRBJ2-1; 8 bases are shared with TRBD2. V lost 4 bases to trimming and J lost 8 bases; unmatched junction nucleotides: 11. Germline loops: CDR1 SGHRS, CDR2 YFSETQ. This CDR3 spans 15 amino acids.

The CDR3 protein is CASSPKGVDGYTF. The CDR3 nucleotides are TGTGCCAGCAGCCCCAAGGGGGTCGATGGCTACACCTTC. This rearrangement joins TRBV7-9 to TRBJ1-2, with D perhaps matching TRBD1 (6 bases). The length of the CDR3 is 13 residues. With 5 bases removed from V and 6 bases from J, the gap between germline ends came to 13 bases. Per germline, CDR1 SEHNR and CDR2 FQNEAQ (reference sequence).

A single count supports this clone. The chain couples TRBV6-5 to TRBJ1-6, with D maybe TRBD1 (6 bases). CDR1 MNHEY and CDR2 SVGAGI come from the germline V gene. This CDR3 comprises 14 residues. Trimming cost V 5 bases and J 7 bases, with 12 bases left between them. The CDR3 DNA reads as TGTGCCAGCAGTCTCCGGGACACGAATTCACCCCTCCACTTT. Its translation is CASSLRDTNSPLHF.

The V gene is TRBV11-2, the J gene TRBJ2-7; 8 positions match TRBD1. Losses at the gene ends were 1 base for V and 4 bases for J; bases not matched to a gene: 3. Germline V lookup: CDR1 SGHAT, CDR2 FQNNGV. The CDR3 is 14 residues long. CDR3 protein: CASSLGNRGYEQYF. The CDR3 DNA sequence: TGTGCCAGCAGCTTAGGCAACAGGGGGTACGAGCAGTACTTC.

V gene TRBV7-2 combines with J gene TRBJ1-3; possibly TRBD1 for D (6 bases). V was pared by 1 base and J by 2 bases, with 9 bases between. This CDR3 comprises 15 residues. CDR1 and CDR2 (germline): SGHTA, FQGNSA. For the CDR3, the DNA is TGTGCCAGCAGCTTAGACGGGGGGCCTGGAAACACCATATATTTT. Translated: CASSLDGGPGNTIYF. Looking up the rest from reference TRBV7-2 and TRBJ1-3 gives the full variable domain: GAGVSQSPSNKVTEKGKDVELRCDPISGHTALYWYRQSLGQGLEFLIYFQGNSAPDKSGLPSDRFSAERTGGSVSTLTIQRTQQEDSAVYLCASSLDGGPGNTIYFGEGSWLTVV.

The chain uses TRBV4-2 and TRBJ1-1; possible D gene TRBD1, 5 bases. This CDR3 comprises 15 residues. The V gene lost 0 bases and the J gene lost 4 bases, with 12 bases spanning the gap. The V gene's germline CDR1 is LGHNA and CDR2 YNFKEQ. The CDR3 nucleotides read TGTGCCAGCAGCCAAGAGATTCAGGGTGGCACTGAAGCTTTCTTT. The encoded protein is CASSQEIQGGTEAFF.

The rearrangement joins TRBV11-2 to TRBJ2-5; TRBD2 matches 9 bases. This CDR3 is 14 amino acids long. CDR1 and CDR2 from the germline V gene are SGHAT and FQNNGV. The trim removed 5 bases at V and 5 bases at J, leaving 6 bases unmatched. CDR3 amino acids: CASSLRGGPETQYF. The CDR3 coding sequence is TGTGCCAGCAGCCTGCGGGGGGGCCCGGAGACCCAGTACTTC. Variable domain in full (rest from reference TRBV11-2 and TRBJ2-5): EAGVAQSPRYKIIEKRQSVAFWCNPISGHATLYWYQQILGQGPKLLIQFQNNGVVDDSQLPKDRFSAERLKGVDSTLKIQPAKLEDSAVYLCASSLRGGPETQYFGPGTRLLVL.

This rearrangement joins TRBV6-1 to TRBJ1-4; D remains unclear. Germline-derived CDR1 and CDR2 are MNHNS and SASEGT. V was shortened by 2 bases and J by 1 base, with 8 bases between the two germline ends. The CDR3 totals 15 residues. This chain's CDR3 is CASSERGGTNEKLFF. The CDR3 coding sequence is TGTGCCAGCAGTGAACGGGGAGGAACTAATGAAAAACTGTTTTTT.

The rearrangement joins TRBV4-1 to TRBJ2-2; TRBD1 matches at 7 bases. The CDR3 extends over 14 amino acids. The germline gives CDR1 MGHRA, CDR2 YSYEKL. The J segment lost 6 bases and the V segment lost 3 bases, leaving 4 bases of the junction unmatched. CDR3 loop: CASSHRQGPGELFF. DNA for the CDR3: TGCGCCAGCAGCCACCGACAGGGCCCCGGGGAGCTGTTTTTT.

The chain recombines TRBV6-5 with TRBJ1-1, with a tentative D call TRBD1 (5 bases). Germline V CDR1 and CDR2: MNHEY, SVGAGI. V was clipped by 11 bases and J by 1 base, with 14 bases between them. The CDR3 runs 13 residues. CDR3 nucleotide sequence: TGTGCCCTCACCCCCGACAGGAACACTGAAGCTTTCTTT. This translates into CALTPDRNTEAFF.

This chain uses TRBV18 with TRBJ2-7, with D possibly matching TRBD1 (6 bases). CDR1 is KGHSH and CDR2 is LQKENI in the germline V gene. The CDR3 is 14 residues long. Between the trimmed V and J ends, which lost 3 bases and 3 bases, there was a span of 12 bases. In DNA form, the CDR3 reads TGTGCCAGCTCACCCTCGGGACACCACTACGAGCAGTACTTC. It is translated as CASSPSGHHYEQYF. Looking up the rest from reference TRBV18 and TRBJ2-7 gives the full variable domain: NAGVMQNPRHLVRRRGQEARLRCSPMKGHSHVYWYRQLPEEGLKFMVYLQKENIIDESGMPKERFSAEFPKEGPSILRIQQVVRGDSAAYFCASSPSGHHYEQYFGPGTRLTVT.

The chain carries TRBV19 and TRBJ1-6, with TRBD1 matching over 7 bases. The CDR3 is 16 amino acids. With 7 bases clipped from V and 5 bases from J, the junction kept 11 bases outside the gene matches. Germline V gene data show CDR1 as LNHDA and CDR2 as SQIVND (reference sequence). Here the CDR3 reads CASKRQGVSDNSPLHF. CDR3 sequence (DNA): TGTGCCAGTAAAAGACAGGGCGTCTCGGATAATTCACCCCTCCACTTT.

The V and J genes are TRBV24-1 and TRBJ2-7; D not resolved. Germline CDR1 reads KGHDR; CDR2 reads SFDVKD. The germline V and J ends were trimmed by 5 bases and 0 bases, with 7 bases remaining between them. The CDR3 loop spans 13 amino acids. CDR3 nucleotides: TGTGCCACCAGTGCCGAGAGCTCCTACGAGCAGTACTTC. It translates to CATSAESSYEQYF.

The chain has TRBV10-2 and TRBJ1-5, with D unresolved. Per the germline V gene, CDR1 is WSHSY and CDR2 is SAAADI. Between the trimmed V and J ends, which lost 3 bases and 1 base, there was a span of 7 bases. CDR3 length: 14 residues. This chain's CDR3 is CASSDSLSNQPQHF. The CDR3 region has the DNA TGCGCCAGCAGTGATTCGTTGAGCAATCAGCCCCAGCATTTT.

The chain recombines TRBV9 with TRBJ2-5; TRBD2 might be the D (5 bases). The CDR3 is 14 amino acids. Per the germline V gene, CDR1 is SGDLS and CDR2 is YYNGEE. V lost 1 base and J 5 bases, leaving 12 bases between the germline ends. CDR3: CASSVNEGAETQYF. The CDR3 DNA reads TGTGCCAGCAGCGTAAATGAGGGCGCCGAGACCCAGTACTTC.

The rearrangement links TRBV27 to TRBJ2-3; 10 bases are a match to TRBD1. The CDR3 is 16 residues long. Germline CDR1 MNHEY, CDR2 SMNVEV (reference sequence). V lost 5 bases and J lost 2; bases outside the gene matches: 7. In nucleotides, the CDR3 is TGTGCCAGCAGTCGCCGGGACAGGGGAACCACAGATACGCAGTATTTT. Its protein is CASSRRDRGTTDTQYF.

This clone was observed many times. The V gene is TRBV19, the J gene TRBJ1-6; D unresolved. The CDR3 consists of 16 residues. V dropped 5 bases and J dropped 0 bases, with 11 bases sitting between them. The germline CDR1 and CDR2 sequences are LNHDA and SQIVND (reference sequence). CDR3 residues: CASSAYRSSYNSPLHF. CDR3 bases: TGTGCCAGTAGTGCATATAGGAGCTCCTATAATTCACCCCTCCACTTT.

V is TRBV7-9 and J is TRBJ2-7; 7 bases map to TRBD1. V shed 4 bases and J 6 bases; nucleotides not matched to a gene: 9. Germline V gives CDR1 SEHNR, CDR2 FQNEAQ (reference sequence). The CDR3 consists of 14 residues. In nucleotides, the CDR3 is TGTGCCAGCAGCTCCAGACAGGGTAGGAGCGAGCAGTACTTC. It yields the protein CASSSRQGRSEQYF.

The chain links TRBV6-5 to TRBJ1-1; D call uncertain. This CDR3 spans 16 amino acids. V lost 0 bases to trimming and J lost 1 base, with 12 bases between them. Germline CDR1 reads MNHEY; CDR2 reads SVGAGI. The CDR3 is CASSYSILGGNTEAFF. The CDR3 bases are TGTGCCAGCAGTTACTCGATACTGGGAGGGAACACTGAAGCTTTCTTT.

The chain carries TRBV5-1 and TRBJ1-1; TRBD1 matches 9 bases. From germline, CDR1 is SGHRS and CDR2 YFSETQ. V lost 0 bases to trimming and J lost 3 bases; unmatched junction nucleotides: 3. The CDR3 has 15 amino acids. CDR3 in amino acids: CASSLAWTGDTEAFF. CDR3 DNA sequence: TGCGCCAGCAGCTTGGCGTGGACAGGGGACACTGAAGCTTTCTTT. The full variable domain, rest sourced from reference TRBV5-1 and TRBJ1-1, is KAGVTQTPRYLIKTRGQQVTLSCSPISGHRSVSWYQQTPGQGLQFLFEYFSETQRNKGNFPGRFSGRQFSNSRSEMNVSTLELGDSALYLCASSLAWTGDTEAFFGQGTRLTVV.

The V call is TRBV3-1 (or the pseudogene TRBV3-2), the J call TRBJ1-2; D gene ambiguous. Germline V lookup: CDR1 LGHDT, CDR2 YNNKEL (reference sequence). CDR3 size: 12 residues. V was cut by 3 bases and J by 3 bases, with 5 bases left in between. The CDR3 bases are TGTGCCAGCAGCCAGGCCTACTATGGCTACACCTTC. Translated: CASSQAYYGYTF.

This chain joins TRBV10-3 and TRBJ2-7; TRBD1 matches 10 bases. This CDR3 has 13 amino acids. Germline V gene lookup returns CDR1 ENHRY and CDR2 SYGVKD. V shed 10 bases and J 3 bases; nucleotides not matched to a gene: 6. The CDR3 region has the DNA TGTGCCACTTCGGACAGGGGGAACTACGAGCAGTACTTC. Amino acid sequence: CATSDRGNYEQYF.

V gene TRBV24-1 combines with J gene TRBJ2-5, with TRBD2 identical over 16 bases. This CDR3 is built from 18 residues. V lost 3 bases to trimming and J lost 4 bases; unmatched junction nucleotides: 7. Looked up from germline, CDR1 is KGHDR and CDR2 is SFDVKD. CDR3 in amino acids: CATSDQGLAGGPRETQYF. CDR3 bases: TGTGCCACCAGTGATCAGGGACTAGCGGGGGGGCCGAGAGAGACCCAGTACTTC.

This clone was detected once. The V and J genes are TRBV19 and TRBJ2-3; TRBD2 agrees at 13 bases. The CDR3 spans 18 residues. The germline gives CDR1 LNHDA, CDR2 SQIVND (reference sequence). The trim removed 5 bases at V and 1 base at J, leaving 9 bases unmatched. CDR3 sequence: CASSESRTSGGRTDTQYF. The CDR3 DNA is TGTGCCAGTAGTGAAAGCCGGACTAGCGGGGGCCGCACAGATACGCAGTATTTT.

This chain connects TRBV6-2 or TRBV6-3 to TRBJ2-2; D not certain. Trimming took off 0 bases at V and 9 bases at J, with 11 bases between the two ends. The CDR3 covers 14 residues. The germline V gene has CDR1 MNHEY and CDR2 SVGEGT. DNA for the CDR3: TGTGCCAGCAGTTACTCTTCCGCGTTGAGGGAGCTGTTTTTT. Protein product: CASSYSSALRELFF.

The CDR3 loop is CASSFTQGGGLHF. The CDR3 DNA is TGTGCCAGCAGCTTTACCCAGGGAGGGGGCCTCCACTTT. V gene TRBV7-9 combines with J gene TRBJ1-6; perhaps TRBD1 as D (6 bases). Trimming shortened V by 3 bases and J by 15 bases, and 15 bases separated the two germline ends. CDR1 SEHNR and CDR2 FQNEAQ come from the germline V gene (reference sequence). This CDR3 contains 13 residues.